This section outlines one T cell receptor beta chain sequence together with its context. Its matching antigen is unknown. The entry originates in a study of shared clonotypes between healthy human individuals. A split of CD4+ cells into CD45RA+ naive and CD45RA-negative memory subsets was performed. General study points: The generation probabilities recorded for non-shared clonotypes fell below those of clonotypes shared by all four donors.

This CDR3 region has 17 residues. Germline CDR1 reads SGDLS; CDR2 reads YYNGEE. V was shortened by 0 bases and J by 2 bases, with 14 bases between the two germline ends. Assay execution took place at the deep level. Profiling relied on immunoSEQ multiplex PCR, and the TCRdb table lists in-frame clones only, not all of them. The sample includes some 2.4 million clones, roughly 93% seen only once; the top ten take about 0.34%. The V call is TRBV9, the J call TRBJ1-4, with D possibly TRBD1 on 6 matching bases. Sequenced sample: naive CD4+ T cells from PBMCs. Specified subset: CD45RA+ positively selected. This receptor was taken from a young man in good health. Some clones in this sample may be carry-over from other donors' samples. The CDR3 DNA follows: TGTGCCAGCAGCGTAGAGGCTTGGGGGGGCACTAATGAAAAACTGTTTTTT. Translation: CASSVEAWGGTNEKLFF.